The present T cell receptor beta chain was sequenced within a study of CD8 T cells in Susac syndrome (dated by TCRdb to between 2018 and 2021). In terms of the full investigation: The study used repertoire sequencing to test whether antigen drove CD8+ T cell activation and differentiation in Susac syndrome. CD8+ T cell repertoire clonality was compared between about a dozen healthy donors, approximately 14 Susac syndrome patients and 15 multiple sclerosis patients.

Peripheral blood CD8+ and CD4+ T cells from healthy donors, Susac syndrome patients and multiple sclerosis patients were profiled using high-throughput TCR beta sequencing. The multiple sclerosis controls were treatment-naive patients who had stable or active relapsing-remitting disease and met the revised McDonald criteria. Bulk CD8+ and CD4+ T cells were purified magnetically by negative isolation, whereas CD8+ TEMRA cells were enriched by FACS. Blood was drawn into EDTA tubes, processed within 24 hours, and PBMCs were isolated by density gradient centrifugation. PBMCs intended for TCR sequencing were cryopreserved in liquid nitrogen and thawed later in a water bath at 37 degrees C. The sorted or isolated CD4+, CD8+ and CD8+ TEMRA cells had a purity of 90% or higher. RNA was extracted with the RNeasy kit and roughly 0.45 to 1 ug was reverse transcribed using random hexamers. The immunoSEQ multiplex PCR assay, which covers 54 Vbeta and 13 Jbeta segments, was used to amplify TCR beta CDR3 regions. PCR amplification bias was corrected by using a synthetic template baseline for primer optimization and computational correction. Under the source paper's analysis protocol: Reads were assigned to V, D and J genes according to IMGT and analyzed in immunoSEQ Analyzer, with only productive sequences retained. Clonality was computed as one minus Shannon entropy normalized by log2 of the number of productive unique sequences. For each patient and control, public and private clones were evaluated among the 100 most prevalent clones. A clone was defined as Susac-specific if it was absent from the healthy and MS cohorts, from about a thousand published viral clones and from other ImmuneACCESS disease sequences. TCRdb reran the public reads through fastp at Q25 and MiXCR, keeping productive beta chains. Rows are combined by CDR3 protein, so each entry shows the most common genes and DNA. TCRdb, not the authors, supplied the V and J calls. The sample table holds 250,000 to 300,000 distinct CDR3 sequences, of which roughly 85% were seen once. The ten largest clones add up to around 0.21% of the sample.

CDR1 ENHRY and CDR2 SYGVKD are derived from the germline V gene. Trimming leaves V shorter by 3 bases and J shorter by 2 bases, with the junction holding 18 bases beyond the gene matches. The CDR3 holds 19 amino acids from the cysteine to the phenylalanine. Kept here is only the CDR3 DNA, which spans 57 bases and is read in frame from base 1. What the study reported, not specific to this receptor: The number of individuals in the TCR sequencing and HLA analysis was recognized as being relatively small.

This clonotype occurred once. Its antigen has not been determined. No much larger clone exists at a distance of one base, and base qualities are not known. A lone read is weak support. The chain couples TRBV10-3 to TRBJ2-7; TRBD1 aligns with 8 central bases. The sequencing input was CD8+ T cells from PBMCs. The TCR sequence derives from a human donor with multiple sclerosis. The sequenced DNA is TGTGCCATCAGTGACCCCGCCAACGTGCAGGACAGGGAACCCTACGAGCAGTACTTC. The translation is CAISDPANVQDREPYEQYF.